This TCR beta chain is drawn from a study of STAT5B mutations in CD4+ large granular lymphocyte leukemia. Study results and caveats: The CD4+ versus CD8+ T-LGLL clonality difference may reflect limited sample size. No patients shared main leukemic clonotypes, though around 24% appeared at low frequency elsewhere. Compared with healthy controls (2/35), patient top clones favored TRBV06 (8/27).

In the authors' workflow: Lowest detectable productive clonotype frequency was 2.59 x 10-5. Some clones are missing from TCRdb's copy, which holds only in-frame ones; the method was immunoSEQ multiplex PCR. D and trimming come from the DNA, and the V and J calls and clone size come from that table. The top ten hold roughly 3.4% of the sample, which has 32,000 or so clones, 87% seen once. The CDR3 contains 19 residues. CDR1 is LGHNA and CDR2 is YNFKEQ in the germline V gene. J lost 0 bases, V lost 0 bases, and 5 bases had no gene match. As regards this clone: Its antigen remains unidentified.

Sequenced material: CD4+ T cells from blood buffy coats. The sequence derives from a human donor in good health. The rearrangement joins TRBV4-2 to TRBJ2-1; the match to TRBD2 covers 13 bases. CDR3 in amino acids: CASSQDRGTSGVSYNEQFF. The CDR3 DNA is TGTGCCAGCAGCCAAGATCGGGGGACTAGCGGGGTCTCCTACAATGAGCAGTTCTTC.